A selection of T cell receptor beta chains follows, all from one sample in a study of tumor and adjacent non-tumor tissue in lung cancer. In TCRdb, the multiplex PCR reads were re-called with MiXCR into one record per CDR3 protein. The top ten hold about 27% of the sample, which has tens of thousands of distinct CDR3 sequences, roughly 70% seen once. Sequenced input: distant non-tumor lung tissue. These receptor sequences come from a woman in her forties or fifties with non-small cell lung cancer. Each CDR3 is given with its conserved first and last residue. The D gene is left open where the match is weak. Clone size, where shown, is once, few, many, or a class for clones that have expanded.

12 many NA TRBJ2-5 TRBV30 TGTGCCTGGAGCCTTATTTCGGAGACCCAGTACTTC CAWSLISETQYF
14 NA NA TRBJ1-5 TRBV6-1 TGTGCCAGCAGGGGTAGCAGTGACTATCAGCCCCAGCATTTT CASRGSSDYQPQHF
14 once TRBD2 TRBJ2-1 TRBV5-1 TGCGCCAGCAGCTACGCGGGAGGGCCGAGTGAGCAGTTCTTC CASSYAGGPSEQFF
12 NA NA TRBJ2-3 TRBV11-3 TGTGTCAGCAACTTTATGTCGGATAGGCAGTATTTT CVSNFMSDRQYF
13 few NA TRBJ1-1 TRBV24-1 TGTGCCACCAGTGATTCCGGACATTATGAAGCTTTCTTT CATSDSGHYEAFF
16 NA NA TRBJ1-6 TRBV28 TGTGCCAGCAGCGGTCCTCTGACAGGCAATAATCCACCCCTCCACTTT CASSGPLTGNNPPLHF
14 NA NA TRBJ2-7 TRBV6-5 TGTGCCAGCAGTCAGGAGAGGGGAGACTACGAGCAGTGCTTC CASSQERGDYEQCF
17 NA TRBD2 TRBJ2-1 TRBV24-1 TGTGCCACCAGTGATCCCAATAGCGGGACATATTACAATGAGCAGTTCTTC CATSDPNSGTYYNEQFF
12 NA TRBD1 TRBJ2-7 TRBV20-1 TGCACTGCTAGTCAGGGGGCGAATGAGCAGTACTTC CTASQGANEQYF
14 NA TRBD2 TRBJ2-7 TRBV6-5 TGTGCCAGCAGTTCACTAGCGGGAGTGGACGAGCAGTACTTC CASSSLAGVDEQYF
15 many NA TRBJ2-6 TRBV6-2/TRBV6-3 TGTGCCAGCAGTTACTCGACCTCTGGGGCCAACGTCCTGACTTTC CASSYSTSGANVLTF
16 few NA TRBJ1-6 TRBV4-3 TGCGCCAGTAGCCAACAACAGGGTCAATATAGTTCACCCCTCCACTTT CASSQQQGQYSSPLHF
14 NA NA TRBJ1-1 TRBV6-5 TGTGCCAGCAGCACACACGAAATGAACACTGAAGCATCCTTT CASSTHEMNTEASF
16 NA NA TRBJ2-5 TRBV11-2 TGTGCCTGCAGCCACCCAGGGGATACCAGGAGTGAGACCCAGTACTTC CACSHPGDTRSETQYF
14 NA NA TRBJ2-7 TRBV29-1 TGCAGCGTTGAAGAGGGCACTCCGGGCTACGAGCAGTACTTC CSVEEGTPGYEQYF
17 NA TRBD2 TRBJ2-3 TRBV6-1 TGTGCCAACAGTGACTGTGGTAGCGGGAGTTCTGCAGATACGCAATATTTT CANSDCGSGSSADTQYF
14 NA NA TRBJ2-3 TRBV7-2 TGTGCCAGCAGCTTATTGGGGGTCACAGATACGCAGTATTTT CASSLLGVTDTQYF
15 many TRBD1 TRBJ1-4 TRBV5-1 TGCGCCAGCAGCCATTACAGGGGGGCGGATGAAAAACTGTTTTTT CASSHYRGADEKLFF
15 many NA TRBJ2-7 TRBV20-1 TGCAGTGCTCCCGAACGGACAGCGAGCTCCTACGAGCAGTACTTC CSAPERTASSYEQYF
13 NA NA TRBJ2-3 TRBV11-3 TGTGCCAGCAGCACCAGGACTAAAGATATGCAGTATTTT CASSTRTKDMQYF
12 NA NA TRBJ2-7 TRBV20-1 TGCAGTGATACCAAGAATGCGAACGAGCAGTACTTC CSDTKNANEQYF
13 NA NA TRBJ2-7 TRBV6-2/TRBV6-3 TGTGCCAGCACAGGAGACACCAACTACGATCATTACTTC CASTGDTNYDHYF
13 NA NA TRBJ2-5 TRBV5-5 TGCGCCAGCAGCAAGCTAAAACAAGAGACCCAGTACTTC CASSKLKQETQYF
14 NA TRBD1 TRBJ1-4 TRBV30 TGTGCCTGGGACGGACAGGGGCCTAATGAAAAACTGTTCTTT CAWDGQGPNEKLFF
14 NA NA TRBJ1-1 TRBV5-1 TGTGCCAGCAGTGGAAGCCAGGAGGACACTGAACCTTTCTTT CASSGSQEDTEPFF
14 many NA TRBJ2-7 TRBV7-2 TGTGCCAGCAGCTTAAAACAGGGAGGCAACGAGCAGTACTTC CASSLKQGGNEQYF
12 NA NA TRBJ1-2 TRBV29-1 TGCAGCGGGGCACAGGAAGTGAAAGGCTGCACCTTC CSGAQEVKGCTF
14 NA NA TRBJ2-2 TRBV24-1 TGTGCCACCAGTGACTCAGGGAACACCGGGGAGCTGTCTTTT CATSDSGNTGELSF
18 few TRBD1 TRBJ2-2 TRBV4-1 TGCGCCAGCAGCCAAGATAAAAGGGACAGGGGCCCCTCCGGGGAGCTGTTTTTT CASSQDKRDRGPSGELFF
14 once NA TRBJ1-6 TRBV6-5 TGTGCCAGCAAGGGGGTCCGGTTCCATTCAATCCTCCACTTT CASKGVRFHSILHF
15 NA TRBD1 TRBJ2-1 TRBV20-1 TGCAGTGCTAAAGTTACGGGACAGGGGGAAAATGAACAGTTCTTC CSAKVTGQGENEQFF
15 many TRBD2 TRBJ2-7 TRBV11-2 TGTGCCAGCAGCCCTACTAGCGGGAGTTTCTACGAGCAGTACTTC CASSPTSGSFYEQYF
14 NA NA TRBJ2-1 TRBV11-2 TGTGCCAACAGCTTTAATCCGGGAATGAATAAGCAGTTCTTC CANSFNPGMNKQFF
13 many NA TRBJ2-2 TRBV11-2 TGTGCCAGCAGCCAGGAGTCTTTCGGGGAGCTGTTTTTT CASSQESFGELFF
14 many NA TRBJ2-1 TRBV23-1 TGCGCCAGCAGACTCCTAAGGCAGAGGAATGAGCAGTTCTTC CASRLLRQRNEQFF
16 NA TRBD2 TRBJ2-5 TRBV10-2 TGCGCCAGCAGTCGACTGGCGGGAGTGATGGTGGAGACCCAGTACTTC CASSRLAGVMVETQYF
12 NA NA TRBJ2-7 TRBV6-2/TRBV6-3 TGTTACAGCAGCCCACGGGGAGGCGAGCACTACTTC CYSSPRGGEHYF
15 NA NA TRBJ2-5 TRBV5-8 TGTGCCAGCAGCTCCCAGGACGGATCCAAAGAGACCCAGTACTTC CASSSQDGSKETQYF
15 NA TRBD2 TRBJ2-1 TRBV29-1 TGCAGCACCAAGACTAGCGGGACCTGGGGGCGTGAGCAGTTCTTC CSTKTSGTWGREQFF
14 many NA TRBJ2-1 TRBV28 TGTGCCACCTCCTCCGGGACACCTTACAATGAGCAGTTCTTC CATSSGTPYNEQFF
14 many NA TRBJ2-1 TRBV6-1 TGTGCCAGCACAGGGGAGAACTCCTACAATGAGCAGTTCTTC CASTGENSYNEQFF
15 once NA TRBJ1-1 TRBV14 TGTGTCAGCAGCCAACTTGGACCTTGGGGGTCTGAAGCTTTCTTT CVSSQLGPWGSEAFF
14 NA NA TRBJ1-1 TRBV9 TGTGCCAGCAGCGCCCAGGACAACAACACTGAAGCTTTCTTT CASSAQDNNTEAFF
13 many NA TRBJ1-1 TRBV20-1 TGCAGTGCTAGCCTAAGACGGGACACTGAAGCTTTCTTT CSASLRRDTEAFF
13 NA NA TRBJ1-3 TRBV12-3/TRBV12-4 TGTGCCATTCAAAGGACGTATGGAAACACCATATATTTT CAIQRTYGNTIYF
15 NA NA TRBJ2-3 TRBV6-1 TGTGCCAGCAGTGCCAATCGCAGGATAGGAGATACGCAGTATTTT CASSANRRIGDTQYF
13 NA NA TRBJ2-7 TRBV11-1 TGTACCAGCAGCCCTAGGGCATCCTATGAGCAGTACTTC CTSSPRASYEQYF
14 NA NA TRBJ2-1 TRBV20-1 TGCAGTGCTAGAGATCTTGGCGGATATACTGAGCAGTTCTTC CSARDLGGYTEQFF
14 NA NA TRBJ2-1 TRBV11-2 TGTGCTAGTAGGGCTTTAGATTCCTACAATGAGCAGTTCTTC CASRALDSYNEQFF
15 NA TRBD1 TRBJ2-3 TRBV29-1 TGCATCGTTGACCACATACAGGGGTCCACAGATACGCAGTATTTT CIVDHIQGSTDTQYF
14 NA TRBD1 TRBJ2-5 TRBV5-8 TGTGCCAGCAGCTTAAGGGGACAGGGAGAGACCCAGTACTTC CASSLRGQGETQYF